Presented here are 4 T cell receptor beta chains from one specimen sequenced in a study of human T cells and chemical hapten exposure. TCRdb itself ran the RACE reads through MiXCR, one entry per CDR3 protein. Of around 70,000 distinct CDR3 sequences listed, 11% were seen once; the top ten hold about 1.5%. Described time point: patch test 3, about 24 weeks after DPC sensitization. As for treatment: therapeutic diphenylcyclopropenone sensitization with weekly scalp DPC. The source was whole blood, collected in connection with sensitization to the hapten diphenylcyclopropenone (DPC). These receptor sequences come from a woman aged 50 to 60 with alopecia areata. Some clones in this sample may be carry-over from other donors' samples.

This clonotype has at least ten counts. CDR3 in amino acids: CASSLEVTYNYGYTF. DNA for the CDR3: TGTGCCAGCAGCTTAGAGGTTACGTACAACTATGGCTACACCTTC. J is TRBJ1-2 and V is TRBV7-9; no definite D call. The CDR3 has 15 amino acids. Per the germline V gene, CDR1 is SEHNR and CDR2 is FQNEAQ (reference sequence). Trimming cost V 1 base and J 2 bases, with 11 bases left between them. Filled out from reference TRBV7-9 and TRBJ1-2, the complete variable domain reads DTGVSQNPRHKITKRGQNVTFRCDPISEHNRLYWYRQTLGQGPEFLTYFQNEAQLEKSRLLSDRFSAERPKGSFSTLEIQRTEQGDSAMYLCASSLEVTYNYGYTFGSGTRLTVV.

The sample holds many counts of this clonotype. A read error may produce the germline difference seen at one junction end. The CDR3: CAISPGQMNTEAFF. As DNA, the CDR3 is TGTGCCATCAGTCCCGGGCAGATGAACACTGAAGCTTTCTTT. The V gene is TRBV28, the J gene TRBJ1-1, with D unclear. The CDR3 runs 14 residues. The germline CDR1 and CDR2 sequences are MDHEN and SYDVKM.

In its sample, this clonotype was seen many times. The V call is TRBV28, the J call TRBJ1-5, with D unclear. This CDR3 is built from 17 residues. In germline, CDR1 is MDHEN, CDR2 SYDVKM. With 4 bases removed from V and 1 base from J, the gap between germline ends came to 17 bases. CDR3 DNA: TGTGCCAGCAGTTCCTATGATTTACCAGAAAGCAATCAGCCCCAGCATTTT. Protein: CASSSYDLPESNQPQHF.

The chain is built from TRBV12-3 or TRBV12-4 and TRBJ2-2, with 9 bases identical to TRBD2. The CDR3 length is 15 residues. Trimming cost V 3 bases and J 6 bases; bases outside gene matches: 5. The CDR3 nucleotides are TGTGCCAGCAGTTTGGGTAGCGGGAGTTCCGGGGAGCTGTTTTTT. As protein: CASSLGSGSSGELFF.